Below are 17 T cell receptor beta chains sequenced from a single sample in a study of PD-L1 blockade in urothelial cancer. Noted time point: peripheral blood 6 weeks after treatment start. The table came from immunoSEQ multiplex PCR; TCRdb's copy has only in-frame clones and leaves some out. The sample holds more than 90,000 clones; over 65% are singletons and the top ten take around 8%. Sequences were derived from PBMCs, sampled around atezolizumab (anti-PD-L1) treatment. These receptors were obtained from a man between 65 and 85 years old with urothelial cancer.

In this sample, this clone turned up once. The rearrangement uses TRBV11-2 and TRBJ2-7, with 8 nucleotides matching TRBD2. Germline V gene lookup returns CDR1 SGHAT and CDR2 FQNNGV. The CDR3 has 14 amino acids. J gave up 4 bases and V 7 bases, and 9 bases lay outside the gene matches. As DNA, the CDR3 is TGTGCCAGCACCTCCGGGACTAGGTCGTACGAGCAGTACTTC. This gives the protein CASTSGTRSYEQYF.

The rearrangement links TRBV7-6 to TRBJ2-5; TRBD1 agrees at 9 bases. Germline V gene sequence: CDR1 SGHVS, CDR2 FNYEAQ. The CDR3 has 15 amino acids. The junction had 6 bases not matched to a gene; V was cut back by 3 bases and J by 4 bases. The CDR3 DNA sequence: TGTGCCAGCAGCTTGGGACAGGGAAATTCAGAGACCCAGTACTTC. Translating gives CASSLGQGNSETQYF.

J is TRBJ2-2 and V is TRBV6-5; maybe TRBD1 (6 bases). The CDR3 is made up of 14 amino acids. Germline V gene data show CDR1 as MNHEY and CDR2 as SVGAGI. Trimming cost V 6 bases and J 4 bases, with 12 bases left between them. CDR3 DNA sequence: TGTGCCAGCAGGCTTACAGGGTCCACCGGGGAGCTGTTTTTT. It translates to CASRLTGSTGELFF.

This clone occurred once. The chain combines TRBV7-9 with TRBJ1-1; 7 bases line up with TRBD1. With 6 bases clipped from V and 1 base from J, the junction kept 17 bases outside the gene matches. The germline V gene has CDR1 SEHNR and CDR2 FQNEAQ (reference sequence). The CDR3 has 18 residues. As DNA, the CDR3 is TGTGCCAGCAGATATACCACAGGGGAAGGGGAAACGAACACTGAAGCTTTCTTT. It specifies CASRYTTGEGETNTEAFF. The complete variable domain, with remaining parts taken from reference TRBV7-9 and TRBJ1-1, reads DTGVSQNPRHKITKRGQNVTFRCDPISEHNRLYWYRQTLGQGPEFLTYFQNEAQLEKSRLLSDRFSAERPKGSFSTLEIQRTEQGDSAMYLCASRYTTGEGETNTEAFFGQGTRLTVV.

This clone has just one count. This chain joins TRBV15 and TRBJ1-2; TRBD1 aligns across 7 bases. Germline V lookup: CDR1 LNHNV, CDR2 YYDKDF (reference sequence). This CDR3 is built from 12 residues. The J segment lost 3 bases and the V segment lost 10 bases, leaving 5 bases of the junction unmatched. The DNA for the CDR3 is TGTGCCATCGGCACAGGGGACTATGGCTACACCTTC. Translation: CAIGTGDYGYTF.

V and J are TRBV6-5 and TRBJ1-1; 9 bases are a match to TRBD1. CDR1 and CDR2 from the germline V gene are MNHEY and SVGAGI. Unmatched junction bases numbered 3, after V lost 3 bases and J lost 4 bases. This CDR3 has 14 amino acids. The CDR3 DNA is TGTGCCAGCAGTTATCGGACAGGGGTCACTGAAGCTTTCTTT. This gives the protein CASSYRTGVTEAFF.

The CDR3 loop is CASSPLPSGITDEQFF. The CDR3 nucleotides read TGTGCCAGCTCACCCCTTCCTAGCGGGATTACGGATGAGCAGTTCTTC. This chain links TRBV18 with TRBJ2-1; 9 bases map to TRBD2. The germline V gene has CDR1 KGHSH and CDR2 LQKENI. J gave up 8 bases and V 3 bases, and 11 bases lay outside the gene matches. The CDR3 consists of 16 residues.

As to this clone: The sample has other DNA sequences that encode this CDR3 too. This chain uses TRBV5-1 with TRBJ1-5; D not resolved. Trimming shortened V by 2 bases and J by 2 bases, and 8 bases separated the two germline ends. Germline V gene sequence: CDR1 SGHRS, CDR2 YFSETQ. CDR3 length: 14 amino acids. CDR3 sequence (DNA): TGCGCCAGCAGCTTAGGAGGAGGCAATCAGCCCCAGCATTTT. This gives the protein CASSLGGGNQPQHF. Full variable domain (remainder filled in from reference TRBV5-1 and TRBJ1-5): KAGVTQTPRYLIKTRGQQVTLSCSPISGHRSVSWYQQTPGQGLQFLFEYFSETQRNKGNFPGRFSGRQFSNSRSEMNVSTLELGDSALYLCASSLGGGNQPQHFGDGTRLSIL.

The genes are TRBV9 and TRBJ2-1; 14 nucleotides line up with TRBD2. This CDR3 has 17 amino acids. The germline gives CDR1 SGDLS, CDR2 YYNGEE. The trim removed 0 bases at V and 7 bases at J, leaving 6 bases unmatched. This CDR3 reads CASSVAWTSGGINEQFF. The CDR3 DNA reads TGTGCCAGCAGCGTAGCTTGGACTAGCGGGGGGATTAATGAGCAGTTCTTC. The full variable domain, its missing parts supplied by reference TRBV9 and TRBJ2-1, is DSGVTQTPKHLITATGQRVTLRCSPRSGDLSVYWYQQSLDQGLQFLIQYYNGEERAKGNILERFSAQQFPDLHSELNLSSLELGDSALYFCASSVAWTSGGINEQFFGPGTRLTVL.

This clone was picked up one time. The chain recombines TRBV2 with TRBJ2-7, with D perhaps TRBD2 (6 bases). Trimming removed 3 bases at V and 2 bases at J, with 11 bases between. This CDR3 comprises 14 residues. The germline CDR1 and CDR2 sequences are SNHLY and FYNNEI. Here the CDR3 DNA reads TGTGCCAGCAGTGACCAGTTAGCGGCCTACGAGCAGTACTTC. Translating it yields CASSDQLAAYEQYF.

V and J are TRBV5-1 and TRBJ2-7; D possibly corresponds to TRBD2 (6 bases). The germline V gene encodes CDR1 SGHRS and CDR2 YFSETQ. Trimming took off 8 bases at V and 2 bases at J, with 14 bases between the two ends. The length of the CDR3 is 13 residues. The CDR3 loop is CASRLAPTYEQYF. The CDR3 coding sequence is TGCGCCAGTAGGCTAGCGCCAACCTACGAGCAGTACTTC.

A few counts support this clone. The chain combines TRBV18 with TRBJ1-1; weak D call: TRBD1 (5 bases). Trimming stripped 6 bases from V and 1 base from J, with 9 bases between. Germline V gene lookup returns CDR1 KGHSH and CDR2 LQKENI. This CDR3 has 13 residues. The CDR3 is CASSPGQNTEAFF. CDR3 sequence (DNA): TGTGCCAGCTCTCCTGGACAGAACACTGAAGCTTTCTTT.

The chain joins TRBV19 to TRBJ2-1, with TRBD1 matching over 12 bases. Germline V gene sequence: CDR1 LNHDA, CDR2 SQIVND (reference sequence). The CDR3 has 15 amino acids. J gave up 9 bases and V 5 bases, and 8 bases lay outside the gene matches. CDR3 protein: CASSSPGTGGGEQFF. In DNA form, the CDR3 reads TGTGCCAGTAGTTCCCCCGGGACAGGGGGCGGTGAGCAGTTCTTC.

CDR3 coding DNA: TGTGCCAGCAGCCCCCTTCAGGGGGCTCACGGGGAGCTGTTTTTT. Translated: CASSPLQGAHGELFF. The rearrangement links TRBV7-6 to TRBJ2-2; the match to TRBD1 covers 8 bases. CDR1 and CDR2 from the germline V gene are SGHVS and FNYEAQ. V shed 5 bases, J shed 7 bases, and the junction held 9 bases outside the gene matches. The CDR3 runs 15 residues. The whole variable domain, filled in from reference TRBV7-6 and TRBJ2-2, reads GAGVSQSPRYKVTKRGQDVALRCDPISGHVSLYWYRQALGQGPEFLTYFNYEAQQDKSGLPNDRFSAERPEGSISTLTIQRTEQRDSAMYRCASSPLQGAHGELFFGEGSRLTVL.

This chain joins TRBV5-1 and TRBJ2-1; 7 nucleotides align to TRBD1. Trimming removed 4 bases from V and 6 bases from J; junction bases left unmatched: 16. This CDR3 is built from 17 residues. From germline, CDR1 is SGHRS and CDR2 YFSETQ. CDR3 coding DNA: TGCGCCAGCAGCGAGACAGGGTTAGAGTTGTACCTCAATGAGCAGTTCTTC. Amino acid sequence: CASSETGLELYLNEQFF.

V usage is TRBV5-1 and J usage is TRBJ2-2; D is uncertain. CDR1 and CDR2 (germline): SGHRS, YFSETQ. This CDR3 has 12 amino acids. V lost 6 bases to trimming and J lost 4 bases, with 7 bases between them. The CDR3 sequence: CASTPSTGELFF. CDR3 coding DNA: TGCGCCAGCACCCCGAGCACCGGGGAGCTGTTTTTT. The full variable domain, its missing parts supplied by reference TRBV5-1 and TRBJ2-2, is KAGVTQTPRYLIKTRGQQVTLSCSPISGHRSVSWYQQTPGQGLQFLFEYFSETQRNKGNFPGRFSGRQFSNSRSEMNVSTLELGDSALYLCASTPSTGELFFGEGSRLTVL.

J is TRBJ2-5 and V is TRBV5-1; D may be TRBD1 (5 bases). The CDR3 is 16 residues long. Looked up from germline, CDR1 is SGHRS and CDR2 is YFSETQ. V shed 4 bases and J shed 1 base, with 17 bases lying between them. The CDR3 nucleotides are TGCGCCAGCAGCCCTACCCGCCAGGGCCTCCAAGAGACCCAGTACTTC. Its protein is CASSPTRQGLQETQYF.